The next 3 T cell receptor beta chains were all read from a single sample in a study of shared clonotypes between healthy human individuals. In the naive CD8 group, cells lacked CD45RO and were positively selected for CCR7, so terminally differentiated effector memory CD45RA+ cells were left out. Clones were read by immunoSEQ multiplex PCR, and TCRdb kept only the in-frame ones, dropping some. The sample consists of fewer than 1 million clones, just over 95% of them appearing once. The sample taken for sequencing was naive CD8+ T cells sorted from blood. The receptor set was obtained from a man younger than 40 in good health.

The rearrangement uses TRBV7-3 and TRBJ2-1; D is unresolved. The CDR3 runs to 13 residues. V lost 1 base to trimming and J lost 4 bases, with 5 bases between them. Germline values: CDR1 SGHTA, CDR2 FQGTGA. CDR3 loop: CASSLKSYNEQFF. CDR3 in DNA: TGTGCCAGCAGCTTAAAGTCGTACAATGAGCAGTTCTTC.

Points on this clone: Other DNA sequences from this sample encode an identical CDR3 as well. The chain recombines TRBV11-2 with TRBJ2-7; D is ambiguous. There are 13 residues in the CDR3. The germline V gene has CDR1 SGHAT and CDR2 FQNNGV. Between the trimmed V and J ends, which lost 0 bases and 3 bases, there was a span of 6 bases. DNA for the CDR3: TGTGCCAGCAGCTTAGAAGCAAGCTACGAGCAGTACTTC. Amino acid sequence: CASSLEASYEQYF.

This chain connects TRBV6-5 to TRBJ2-1; D might be TRBD2 (5 bases). Germline lookup yields CDR1 MNHEY and CDR2 SVGAGI. Trimming left V 7 bases short and J 6 bases short, with 13 bases between. The CDR3 is 13 amino acids. The CDR3 reads CASTKRMSNEQFF. The CDR3 nucleotides are TGTGCCAGCACGAAGCGGATGTCCAATGAGCAGTTCTTC.